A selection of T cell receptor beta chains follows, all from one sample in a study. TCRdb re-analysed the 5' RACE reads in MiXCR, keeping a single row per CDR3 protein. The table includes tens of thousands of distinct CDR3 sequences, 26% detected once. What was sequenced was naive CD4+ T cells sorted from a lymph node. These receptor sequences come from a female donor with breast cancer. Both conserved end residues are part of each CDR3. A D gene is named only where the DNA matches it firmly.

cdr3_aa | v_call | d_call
CSARDVRAPYSNQPQHF | TRBV20-1 | .
CAWSGGVGTDTQYF | TRBV30 | .
CASSPDWRRAYNEQFF | TRBV7-9 | .
CASSWRAGPAGELFF | TRBV12-3/TRBV12-4 | .
CASSVTPSPRGETQYF | TRBV9 | .
CASRETGRGDTQYF | TRBV6-5 | .
CASSLALGASTGELFF | TRBV12-3/TRBV12-4 | .
CASSQDRLAPTDTQYF | TRBV4-2 | .
CASSIGGLAPSQHF | TRBV19 | TRBD2
CASSFRDSNTEAFF | TRBV7-2 | .
CASRQRGSWADTQYF | TRBV12-3/TRBV12-4 | .
CSARTEAFF | TRBV20-1 | .
CASSSRTEAYEQYF | TRBV5-1 | .
CASSLLAVPYEQYF | TRBV3-1 | TRBD2
CASSLDGVNSYEQYF | TRBV7-2 | .
CASSGRAEGSYNEQFF | TRBV9 | .
CASSLDRDRSEKLFF | TRBV7-2 | TRBD1
CATSRTRDNYNQPQHF | TRBV15 | .
CASSPLWGPHYGYTF | TRBV28 | .
CASSLFRAGTGELFF | TRBV7-3 | .
CASSEASGANALTF | TRBV2 | .
CASSLARGRGETQYF | TRBV7-2 | .
CASSAAGAEAFF | TRBV7-9 | .
CSIRPGTGAGDTQYF | TRBV29-1 | TRBD1
CASSQEDNLKDEQFF | TRBV4-2 | .
CASTPGDGSSYNEQFF | TRBV5-1 | .
CASRRDRERFF | TRBV2 | TRBD1
CASSQAGTSGSTDTQYF | TRBV4-2 | TRBD2
CASSLRTGELFF | TRBV27 | .
CATSDSSYEQYF | TRBV24-1 | .